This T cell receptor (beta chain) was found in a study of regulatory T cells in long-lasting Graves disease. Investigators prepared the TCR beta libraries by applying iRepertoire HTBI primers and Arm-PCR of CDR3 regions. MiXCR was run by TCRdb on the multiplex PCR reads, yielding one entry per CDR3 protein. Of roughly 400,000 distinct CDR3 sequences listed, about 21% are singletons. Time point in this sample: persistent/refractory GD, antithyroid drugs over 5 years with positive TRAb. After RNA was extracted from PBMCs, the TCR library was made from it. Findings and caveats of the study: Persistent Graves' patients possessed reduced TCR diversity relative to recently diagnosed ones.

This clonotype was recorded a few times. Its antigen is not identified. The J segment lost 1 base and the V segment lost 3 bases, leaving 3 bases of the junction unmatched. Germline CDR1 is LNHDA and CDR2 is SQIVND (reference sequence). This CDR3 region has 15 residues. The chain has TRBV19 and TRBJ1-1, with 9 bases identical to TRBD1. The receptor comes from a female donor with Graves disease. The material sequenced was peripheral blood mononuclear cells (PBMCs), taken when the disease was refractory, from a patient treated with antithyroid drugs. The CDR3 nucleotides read TGTGCCAGTAGTATGGACAGGGGCCAGAACACTGAAGCTTTCTTT. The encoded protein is CASSMDRGQNTEAFF.